This T cell receptor beta chain is from a study of T cell repertoires in cytomegalovirus infection. At the level of the study: Peptides in the study included HLA-C-restricted and HLA-B-restricted CMV epitopes. From public TCR beta signatures came an indication of both CMV infection and matching HLA type. Overall study results and limits: Frequencies of public TCR beta families were cumulated, and this identified carriers of CMV plus the relevant HLA. It was HLA-C-restricted CMV-specific TCR beta clonotypes that dominated the response ex vivo.

Per the germline V gene, CDR1 is SGHTA and CDR2 is FQGTGA. The junction had 4 bases not matched to a gene; V was cut back by 5 bases and J by 3 bases. This CDR3 has 14 amino acids. Using its own MiXCR run on the reads, TCRdb lists one record per CDR3 protein. The top ten clones hold roughly two fifths of a sample with around 430,000 distinct CDR3 sequences, about 42% of them seen once. In its sample, this clonotype was seen once. What it binds is not known. V is TRBV7-3 and J is TRBJ2-1; 7 positions agree with TRBD1. The TCR originated in a human donor in good health (CMV status not recorded). Some clones in this sample may be carry-over from other donors' samples. Material: cultured PBMCs, obtained from culture after CMV antigen stimulation. The CDR3 region has the DNA TGTGCCAGCAGCCGGAGACAGGGCTACAATGAGCAGTTCTTC. Translating it yields CASSRRQGYNEQFF.